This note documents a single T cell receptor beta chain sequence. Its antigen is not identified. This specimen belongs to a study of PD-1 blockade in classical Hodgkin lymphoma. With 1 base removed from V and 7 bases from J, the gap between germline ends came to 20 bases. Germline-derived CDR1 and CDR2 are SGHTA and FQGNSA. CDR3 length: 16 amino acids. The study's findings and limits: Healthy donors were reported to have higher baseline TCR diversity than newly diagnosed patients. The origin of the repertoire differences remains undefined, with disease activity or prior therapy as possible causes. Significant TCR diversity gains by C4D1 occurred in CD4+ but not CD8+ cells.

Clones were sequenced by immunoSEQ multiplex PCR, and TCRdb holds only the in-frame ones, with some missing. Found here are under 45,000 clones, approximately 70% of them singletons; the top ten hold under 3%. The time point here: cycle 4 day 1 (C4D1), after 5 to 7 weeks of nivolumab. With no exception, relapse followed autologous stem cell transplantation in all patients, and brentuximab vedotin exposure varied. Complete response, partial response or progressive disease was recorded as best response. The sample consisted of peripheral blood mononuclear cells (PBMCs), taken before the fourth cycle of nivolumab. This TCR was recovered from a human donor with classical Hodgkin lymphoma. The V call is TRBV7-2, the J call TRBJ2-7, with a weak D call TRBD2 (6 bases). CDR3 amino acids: CASSLDPGDPAGEQYF. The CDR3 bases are TGTGCCAGCAGCTTAGACCCGGGGGACCCGGCAGGGGAGCAGTACTTC.